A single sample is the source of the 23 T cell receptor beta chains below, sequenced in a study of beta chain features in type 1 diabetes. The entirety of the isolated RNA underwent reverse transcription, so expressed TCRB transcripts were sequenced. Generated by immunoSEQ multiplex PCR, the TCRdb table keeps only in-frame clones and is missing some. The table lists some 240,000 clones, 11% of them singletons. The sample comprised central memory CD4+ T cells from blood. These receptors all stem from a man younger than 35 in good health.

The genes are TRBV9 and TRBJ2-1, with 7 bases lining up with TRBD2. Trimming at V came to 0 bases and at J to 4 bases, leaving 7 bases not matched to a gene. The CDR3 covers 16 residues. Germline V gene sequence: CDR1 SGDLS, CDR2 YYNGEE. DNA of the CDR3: TGTGCCAGCAGCGTAGGGAACAGCGGGGTGTACAATGAGCAGTTCTTC. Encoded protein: CASSVGNSGVYNEQFF.

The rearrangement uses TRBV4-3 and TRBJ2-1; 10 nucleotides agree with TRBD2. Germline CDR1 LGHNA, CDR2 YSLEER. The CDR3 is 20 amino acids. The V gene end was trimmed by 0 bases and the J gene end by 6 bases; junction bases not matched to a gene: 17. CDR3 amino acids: CASSQDLRGATAGGRNEQFF. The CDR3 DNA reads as TGCGCCAGCAGCCAAGATCTCCGGGGGGCTACAGCGGGAGGGCGCAATGAGCAGTTCTTC.

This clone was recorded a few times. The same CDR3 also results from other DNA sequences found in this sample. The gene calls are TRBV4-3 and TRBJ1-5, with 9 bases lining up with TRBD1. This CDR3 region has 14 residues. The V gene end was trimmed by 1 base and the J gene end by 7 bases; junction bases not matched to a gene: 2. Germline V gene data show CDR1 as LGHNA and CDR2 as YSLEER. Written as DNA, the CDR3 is TGCGCCAGCAGCCAAGGACAGGGGGAACAGCCCCAGCATTTT. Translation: CASSQGQGEQPQHF.

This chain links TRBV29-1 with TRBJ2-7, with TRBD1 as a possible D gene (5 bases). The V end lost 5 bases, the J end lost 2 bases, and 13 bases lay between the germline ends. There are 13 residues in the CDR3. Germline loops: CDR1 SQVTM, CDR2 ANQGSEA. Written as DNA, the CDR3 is TGCAGCGTTAGACAGACCAAAGCCTACGAGCAGTACTTC. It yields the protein CSVRQTKAYEQYF.

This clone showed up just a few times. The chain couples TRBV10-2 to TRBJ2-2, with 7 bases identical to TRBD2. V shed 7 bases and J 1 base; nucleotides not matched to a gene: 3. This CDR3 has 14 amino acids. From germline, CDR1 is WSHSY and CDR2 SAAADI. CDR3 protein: CASTASGNTGELFF. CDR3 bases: TGCGCCAGCACAGCTAGCGGGAACACCGGGGAGCTGTTTTTT.

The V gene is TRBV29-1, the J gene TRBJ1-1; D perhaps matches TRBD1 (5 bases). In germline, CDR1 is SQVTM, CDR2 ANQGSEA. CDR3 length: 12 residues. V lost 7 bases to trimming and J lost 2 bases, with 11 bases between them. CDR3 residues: CSATRDNTEAFF. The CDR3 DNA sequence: TGCAGCGCCACCAGGGACAACACTGAAGCTTTCTTT.

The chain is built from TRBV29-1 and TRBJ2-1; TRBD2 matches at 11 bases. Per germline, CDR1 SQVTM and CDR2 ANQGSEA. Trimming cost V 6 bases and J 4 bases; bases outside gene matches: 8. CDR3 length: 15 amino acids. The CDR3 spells CSVVGLAGSYNEQFF. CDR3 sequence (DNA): TGCAGCGTCGTAGGACTAGCGGGCTCTTACAATGAGCAGTTCTTC.

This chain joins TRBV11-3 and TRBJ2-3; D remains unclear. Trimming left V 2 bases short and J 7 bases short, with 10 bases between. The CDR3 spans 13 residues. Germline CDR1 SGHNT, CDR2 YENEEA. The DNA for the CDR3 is TGTGCCAGCAGCTTAACCAGTGTGCATACGCAGTATTTT. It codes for CASSLTSVHTQYF.

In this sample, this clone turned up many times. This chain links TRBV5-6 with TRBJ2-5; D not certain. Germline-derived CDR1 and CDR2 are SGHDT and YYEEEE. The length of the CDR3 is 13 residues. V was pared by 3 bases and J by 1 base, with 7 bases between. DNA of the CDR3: TGTGCCAGCAGCTCCCGGGCCCAAGAGACCCAGTACTTC. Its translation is CASSSRAQETQYF.

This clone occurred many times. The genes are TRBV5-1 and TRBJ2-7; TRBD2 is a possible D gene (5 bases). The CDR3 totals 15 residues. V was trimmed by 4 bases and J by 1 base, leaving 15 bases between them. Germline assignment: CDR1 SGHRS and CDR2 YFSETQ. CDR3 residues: CASSLEAARSYEQYF. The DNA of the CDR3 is TGCGCCAGCAGCCTGGAGGCGGCTCGTTCCTACGAGCAGTACTTC.

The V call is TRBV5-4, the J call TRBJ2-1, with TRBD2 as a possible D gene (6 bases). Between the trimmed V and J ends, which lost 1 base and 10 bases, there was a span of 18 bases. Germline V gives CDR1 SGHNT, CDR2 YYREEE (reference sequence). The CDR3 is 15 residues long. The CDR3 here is CASSLTREWEEEQFF. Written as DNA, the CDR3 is TGTGCCAGCAGCTTGACCAGGGAGTGGGAGGAGGAGCAGTTCTTC.

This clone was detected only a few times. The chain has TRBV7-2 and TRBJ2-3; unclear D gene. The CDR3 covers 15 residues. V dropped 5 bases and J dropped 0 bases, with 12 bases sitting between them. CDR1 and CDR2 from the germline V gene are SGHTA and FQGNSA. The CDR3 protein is CASSPTPSSTDTQYF. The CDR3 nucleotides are TGTGCCAGCAGCCCGACGCCCTCTAGCACAGATACGCAGTATTTT.

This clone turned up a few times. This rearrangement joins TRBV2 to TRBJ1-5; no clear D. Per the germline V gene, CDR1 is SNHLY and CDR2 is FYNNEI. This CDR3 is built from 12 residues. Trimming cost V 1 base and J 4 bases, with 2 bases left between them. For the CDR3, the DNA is TGTGCCAGCAGTGAAGAAAATCAGCCCCAGCATTTT. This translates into CASSEENQPQHF.

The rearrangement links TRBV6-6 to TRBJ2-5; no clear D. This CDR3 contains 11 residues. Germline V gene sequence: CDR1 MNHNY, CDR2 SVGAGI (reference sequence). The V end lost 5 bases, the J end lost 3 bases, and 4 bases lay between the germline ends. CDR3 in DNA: TGTGCCAGCAGTCTCAAAGAGACCCAGTACTTC. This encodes CASSLKETQYF.

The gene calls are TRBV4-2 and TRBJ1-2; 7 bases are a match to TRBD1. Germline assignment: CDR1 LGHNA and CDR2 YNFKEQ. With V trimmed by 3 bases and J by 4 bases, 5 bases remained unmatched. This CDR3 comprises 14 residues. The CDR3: CASSQTGSGYGYTF. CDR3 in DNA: TGTGCCAGCAGCCAGACAGGGTCGGGCTATGGCTACACCTTC.

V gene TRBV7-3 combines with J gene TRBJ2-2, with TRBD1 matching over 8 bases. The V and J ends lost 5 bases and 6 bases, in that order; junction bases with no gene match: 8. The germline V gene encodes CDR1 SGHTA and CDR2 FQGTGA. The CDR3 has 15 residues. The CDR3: CASSPDRGGAGELFF. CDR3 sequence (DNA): TGTGCCAGCAGCCCCGACAGGGGAGGTGCCGGGGAGCTGTTTTTT.

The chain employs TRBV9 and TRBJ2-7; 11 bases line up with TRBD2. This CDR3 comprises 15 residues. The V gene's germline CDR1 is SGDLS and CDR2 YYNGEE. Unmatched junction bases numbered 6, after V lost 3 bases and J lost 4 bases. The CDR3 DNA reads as TGTGCCAGCAGCGCCGCGACTAGCGGGACTTACGAGCAGTACTTC. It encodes CASSAATSGTYEQYF.

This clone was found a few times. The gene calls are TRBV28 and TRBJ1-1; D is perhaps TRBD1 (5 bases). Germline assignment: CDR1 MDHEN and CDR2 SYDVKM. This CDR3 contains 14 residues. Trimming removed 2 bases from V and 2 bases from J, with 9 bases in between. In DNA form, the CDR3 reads TGTGCCAGCAGTTTAAGACAGATCAACACTGAAGCTTTCTTT. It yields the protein CASSLRQINTEAFF.

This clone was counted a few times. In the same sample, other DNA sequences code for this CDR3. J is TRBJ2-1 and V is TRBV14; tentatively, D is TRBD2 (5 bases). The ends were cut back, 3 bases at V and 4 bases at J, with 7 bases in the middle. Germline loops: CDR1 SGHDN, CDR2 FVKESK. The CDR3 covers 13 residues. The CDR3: CASSHTGYNEQFF. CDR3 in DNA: TGTGCCAGCAGCCATACGGGGTACAATGAGCAGTTCTTC. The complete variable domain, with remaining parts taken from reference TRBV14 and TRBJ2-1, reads EAGVTQFPSHSVIEKGQTVTLRCDPISGHDNLYWYRRVMGKEIKFLLHFVKESKQDESGMPNNRFLAERTGGTYSTLKVQPAELEDSGVYFCASSHTGYNEQFFGPGTRLTVL.

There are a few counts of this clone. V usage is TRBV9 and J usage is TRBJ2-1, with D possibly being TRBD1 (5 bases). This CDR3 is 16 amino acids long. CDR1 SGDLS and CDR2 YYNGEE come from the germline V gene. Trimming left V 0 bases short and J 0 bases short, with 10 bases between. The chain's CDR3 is CASSVGVRDSYNEQFF. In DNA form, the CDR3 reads TGTGCCAGCAGCGTAGGAGTCAGGGACTCCTACAATGAGCAGTTCTTC.

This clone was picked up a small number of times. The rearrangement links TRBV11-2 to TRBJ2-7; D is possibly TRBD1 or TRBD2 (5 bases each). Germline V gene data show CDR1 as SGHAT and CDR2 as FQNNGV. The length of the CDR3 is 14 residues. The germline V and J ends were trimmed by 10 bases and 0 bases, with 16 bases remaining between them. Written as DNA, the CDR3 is TGTGCCACCCTTCCGGGACGGAGCTCCTACGAGCAGTACTTC. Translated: CATLPGRSSYEQYF. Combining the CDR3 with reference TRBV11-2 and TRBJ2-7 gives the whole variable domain EAGVAQSPRYKIIEKRQSVAFWCNPISGHATLYWYQQILGQGPKLLIQFQNNGVVDDSQLPKDRFSAERLKGVDSTLKIQPAKLEDSAVYLCATLPGRSSYEQYFGPGTRLTVT.

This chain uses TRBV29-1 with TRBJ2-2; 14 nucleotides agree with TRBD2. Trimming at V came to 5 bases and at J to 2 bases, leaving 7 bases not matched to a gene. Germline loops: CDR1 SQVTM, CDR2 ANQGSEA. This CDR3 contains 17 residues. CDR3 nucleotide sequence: TGCAGCGTTCCCAGGACTAGCGGGAGGAAAAACACCGGGGAGCTGTTTTTT. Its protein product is CSVPRTSGRKNTGELFF.

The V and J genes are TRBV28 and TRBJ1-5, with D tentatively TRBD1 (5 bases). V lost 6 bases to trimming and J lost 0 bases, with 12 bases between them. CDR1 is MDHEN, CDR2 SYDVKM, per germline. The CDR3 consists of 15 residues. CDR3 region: CASSPDTNSNQPQHF. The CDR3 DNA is TGTGCCAGCAGCCCGGACACTAATAGCAATCAGCCCCAGCATTTT.